The 23 T cell receptor beta chains presented below share a single source sample, sequenced in a study of molecular identifiers for immune sequencing clone quantification. TCRdb re-analysed the PCR reads in MiXCR, keeping a single row per CDR3 protein. The table shows some 320,000 distinct CDR3 sequences, with 20% to 25% occurring only once. Sequencing was carried out using naive CD8+ T cells from blood, with Jurkat cell RNA spiked in. Subset denoted: FACS-sorted CD8+CD4-CCR7+CD45RA+ naive T cells. Source of these receptors: a human donor in good health. Some libraries in this study had Jurkat cell RNA spiked in.

This clonotype was detected a few times. The junction shows a germline mismatch at one end, possibly a read error. The chain carries TRBV20-1 and TRBJ1-1, with D hard to call. In germline, CDR1 is DFQATT, CDR2 SNEGSKA (reference sequence). The CDR3 has 13 amino acids. CDR3 amino acids: CSARDRGNPEAFF. CDR3 sequence (DNA): TGCAGTGCTAGAGATCGAGGGAACCCTGAAGCTTTCTTT.

At least ten counts were recorded for this clonotype. J is TRBJ1-2 and V is TRBV4-1; 7 bases fit TRBD1. V was clipped by 3 bases and J by 4 bases; unmatched bases: 5. Germline lookup yields CDR1 MGHRA and CDR2 YSYEKL. CDR3 length: 14 amino acids. The CDR3 region is CASSQAGTAYGYTF. Written as DNA, the CDR3 is TGCGCCAGCAGCCAGGCCGGGACAGCCTATGGCTACACCTTC.

This clonotype has a count of ten or more. The chain uses TRBV19 and TRBJ2-5; TRBD2 agrees at 11 bases. This CDR3 comprises 17 residues. Germline V gene lookup returns CDR1 LNHDA and CDR2 SQIVND (reference sequence). The J segment lost 3 bases and the V segment lost 0 bases, leaving 6 bases of the junction unmatched. The CDR3 region is CASSIETSGGLKETQYF. The CDR3 nucleotides read TGTGCCAGTAGTATAGAAACTAGCGGGGGCCTAAAAGAGACCCAGTACTTC.

This clonotype was recorded a few times. Given a much more abundant clone one base away, this may be a read error. The rearrangement uses TRBV29-1 and TRBJ2-3; D assignment may be TRBD1 or TRBD2 (6 bases each). The CDR3 length is 16 residues. Germline CDR1 SQVTM, CDR2 ANQGSEA. DNA for the CDR3: TGCAGCATTGAACGGGGGCTAGTCATGCCCACAGATACGCAGTATTTT. Amino acid sequence: CSIERGLVMPTDTQYF.

The chain recombines TRBV13 with TRBJ1-6, with D possibly matching TRBD1 (6 bases). CDR3 length equals 15 residues. V was cut by 1 base and J by 8 bases, with 12 bases left in between. The germline CDR1 and CDR2 sequences are PRHDT and FYEKMQ (reference sequence). The DNA of the CDR3 is TGTGCCAGCAGCTTAGATCCAGGGGTCGATTCACCCCTCCACTTT. This encodes CASSLDPGVDSPLHF.

This clonotype was detected many times. The V gene is TRBV19, the J gene TRBJ1-5; 7 bases line up with TRBD1. CDR3 size: 14 residues. Germline-derived CDR1 and CDR2 are LNHDA and SQIVND (reference sequence). V lost 8 bases to trimming and J lost 2 bases; unmatched junction nucleotides: 6. In DNA, the CDR3 is TGTGCCAGTCTAGGGGGCGCGGGCAATCAGCCCCAGCATTTT. Residues: CASLGGAGNQPQHF.

The chain uses TRBV7-9 and TRBJ2-2; either TRBD1 or TRBD2 may supply D (5 bases each). V shed 8 bases and J shed 3 bases, with 19 bases lying between them. CDR1 and CDR2 from the germline V gene are SEHNR and FQNEAQ (reference sequence). The CDR3 is 16 residues long. The CDR3 DNA is TGTGCCAGCGGCACCCCCAGGGACGGGGACACCGGGGAGCTGTTTTTT. Its protein product is CASGTPRDGDTGELFF.

The V and J genes are TRBV5-1 and TRBJ1-3; 8 nucleotides agree with TRBD1. The germline CDR1 and CDR2 sequences are SGHRS and YFSETQ. The CDR3 covers 16 residues. After removal of 4 bases from V and 4 bases from J, the junction contained 10 bases not matched to a gene. The CDR3 is CASSPGTGVAGNTIYF. The CDR3 nucleotides are TGCGCCAGCAGCCCCGGGACAGGAGTGGCCGGAAACACCATATATTTT.

At least ten counts were recorded for this clonotype. This chain joins TRBV5-1 and TRBJ2-3, with D uncertain. Trimming shortened V by 5 bases and J by 2 bases, and 18 bases separated the two germline ends. This CDR3 has 16 amino acids. The germline CDR1 and CDR2 sequences are SGHRS and YFSETQ. The CDR3: CASRLQEVANTDTQYF. Written as DNA, the CDR3 is TGCGCCAGCAGACTGCAGGAAGTAGCTAACACAGATACGCAGTATTTT. Full variable domain (rest looked up from reference TRBV5-1 and TRBJ2-3): KAGVTQTPRYLIKTRGQQVTLSCSPISGHRSVSWYQQTPGQGLQFLFEYFSETQRNKGNFPGRFSGRQFSNSRSEMNVSTLELGDSALYLCASRLQEVANTDTQYFGPGTRLTVL.

Points on this clonotype: A read error may be the cause here, since a much bigger clone is one base away. The rearrangement links TRBV5-4 to TRBJ2-5; 7 bases align to TRBD2. The CDR3 has 15 residues. The germline V gene has CDR1 SGHNT and CDR2 YYREEE (reference sequence). The CDR3 coding sequence is TGTGCCGGCAGCTTGGAGCGGGACTACCAAGAGACCCAGTACTTC. Translating gives CAGSLERDYQETQYF. Drawing the rest from reference TRBV5-4 and TRBJ2-5, the complete variable domain is ETGVTQSPTHLIKTRGQQVTLRCSSQSGHNTVSWYQQALGQGPQFIFQYYREEENGRGNFPPRFSGLQFPNYSSELNVNALELDDSALYLCAGSLERDYQETQYFGPGTRLLVL.

This clonotype was picked up many times. The chain employs TRBV7-9 and TRBJ2-5; 7 bases map to TRBD1. From germline, CDR1 is SEHNR and CDR2 FQNEAQ (reference sequence). V was clipped by 3 bases and J by 2 bases; unmatched bases: 6. The CDR3 is 15 amino acids. This CDR3 reads CASSFRDSEQETQYF. CDR3 DNA: TGTGCCAGCAGCTTCCGGGACAGCGAACAAGAGACCCAGTACTTC.

The CDR3 DNA reads TGCAGCGTTGAAGATCTGCTATGGCTCCAGGGGAATTCCTACAATGAGCAGTTCTTC. Residues: CSVEDLLWLQGNSYNEQFF. The chain uses TRBV29-1 and TRBJ2-1; maybe TRBD1 (6 bases). This CDR3 contains 19 residues. The germline V and J ends were trimmed by 0 bases and 1 base, with 22 bases remaining between them. CDR1 and CDR2 (germline): SQVTM, ANQGSEA.

The chain joins TRBV18 to TRBJ1-6; 10 nucleotides match TRBD1. V dropped 5 bases and J dropped 9; count of bases not matched to a gene: 4. Germline loops: CDR1 KGHSH, CDR2 LQKENI. The CDR3 spans 14 residues. CDR3 protein: CASSSRDRGSPLHF. DNA of the CDR3: TGTGCCAGCTCAAGCCGGGACAGGGGTTCACCCCTCCACTTT.

With regard to this clonotype: This sequence may be a read error, since a much larger clone differs from it by one base. This chain links TRBV27 with TRBJ1-1; D call uncertain. Germline V gene data show CDR1 as MNHEY and CDR2 as SMNVEV (reference sequence). With 6 bases removed from V and 10 bases from J, the gap between germline ends came to 18 bases. The CDR3 sequence is 13 residues long. DNA of the CDR3: TGTGCCAGCAGCTCCCAGAATCGGGGTGTAGCTTTCTTT. Amino acid sequence: CASSSQNRGVAFF.

This clonotype was observed at least ten times. The rearrangement links TRBV29-1 to TRBJ2-7; possibly TRBD1 or TRBD2 for D (5 bases each). Per germline, CDR1 SQVTM and CDR2 ANQGSEA. This CDR3 has 12 residues. V was shortened by 5 bases and J by 2 bases, with 10 bases between the two germline ends. The CDR3 here is CSVLGTAYEQYF. CDR3 coding DNA: TGCAGCGTTTTAGGGACGGCCTACGAGCAGTACTTC.

This clonotype was observed at least ten times. This sequence joins TRBV28 and TRBJ2-7; the match to TRBD1 covers 10 bases. The CDR3 extends over 14 amino acids. After removal of 5 bases from V and 3 bases from J, the junction contained 4 bases not matched to a gene. Looked up from germline, CDR1 is MDHEN and CDR2 is SYDVKM. CDR3 in DNA: TGTGCCAGCAGTCTCCGGACAGGGGGCTACGAGCAGTACTTC. Translated, it gives CASSLRTGGYEQYF.

This clonotype was counted a few times. The chain has TRBV27 and TRBJ2-7; no clear D gene. CDR1 is MNHEY, CDR2 SMNVEV, per germline (reference sequence). Trimming took 4 bases from V and 5 from J, leaving 15 bases between them. The CDR3 is 14 amino acids. DNA for the CDR3: TGTGCCAGCAGTTCCCTTGGCCCGATGGACGAGCAGTACTTC. It specifies CASSSLGPMDEQYF.

In the case of this clonotype: A much larger clone differs by one base, so this may be a read error. The rearrangement joins TRBV5-1 to TRBJ2-7; D might be TRBD1 or TRBD2, each matching 5 bases. The CDR3 runs 14 residues. Trimming cost V 0 bases and J 2 bases, with 9 bases left between them. Germline values: CDR1 SGHRS, CDR2 YFSETQ. The CDR3 DNA follows: TGCGCCAGCAGCTTGGAACGGGGACCCTACGAGCAGTACTTC. Translation gives CASSLERGPYEQYF.

This clonotype occurred many times. The chain links TRBV12-3 or TRBV12-4 to TRBJ1-1; D is uncertain. The CDR3 spans 11 residues. The V end lost 6 bases, the J end lost 7 bases, and 9 bases lay between the germline ends. The CDR3 reads CASRIRFEAFF. CDR3 nucleotides: TGTGCCAGCAGGATACGGTTTGAAGCTTTCTTT.

This clonotype was counted ten times or more. Written as DNA, the CDR3 is TGCGCCAGCAGCCAATCACCGGGGACAGGACAGGAGGCTTTCTTT. It translates to CASSQSPGTGQEAFF. This chain joins TRBV4-3 and TRBJ1-1; 8 bases line up with TRBD1. This CDR3 spans 15 amino acids. V lost 2 bases, J lost 11 bases, and 13 bases stayed unmatched. The germline V gene has CDR1 LGHNA and CDR2 YSLEER.

This clonotype was recorded at least ten times. V usage is TRBV24-1 and J usage is TRBJ1-1; D ambiguous. Per the germline V gene, CDR1 is KGHDR and CDR2 is SFDVKD. This CDR3 has 13 amino acids. Trimming took 5 bases from V and 1 from J, leaving 7 bases between them. CDR3 amino acids: CATSVSENTEAFF. The CDR3 DNA sequence: TGTGCCACCAGTGTTTCGGAGAACACTGAAGCTTTCTTT.

This clonotype showed up many times. This chain connects TRBV2 to TRBJ2-4; D is perhaps TRBD2 (6 bases). The V end lost 6 bases, the J end lost 0 bases, and 15 bases lay between the germline ends. Per the germline V gene, CDR1 is SNHLY and CDR2 is FYNNEI. The CDR3 extends over 16 amino acids. CDR3: CASSPMEGIAKNIQYF. The CDR3, as DNA: TGTGCCAGCAGCCCCATGGAGGGAATAGCCAAAAACATTCAGTACTTC.

For this clonotype: This may come from a read error, since a much larger clone is one base off. The conserved final phenylalanine or tryptophan is absent from the CDR3, which likely points to a read error. V is TRBV23-1 and J is TRBJ2-6; D possibly matches TRBD1 or TRBD2 (5 bases each). TRBV23-1 is reported as an ORF; its role is uncertain. This CDR3 region has 15 residues. The germline V and J ends were trimmed by 0 bases and 2 bases, with 5 bases remaining between them. The CDR3 DNA follows: TGCGCCAGCAGTCAATCGGGACCTGGGGCCAACGTCCTGACTCTC. This encodes CASSQSGPGANVLTL.